This T cell receptor (beta chain) was recovered during a study of neoadjuvant anti-PD-1 for oral cavity cancer. A word on this clone: The antigen is not known.

After removal of 6 bases from V and 0 bases from J, the junction contained 8 bases not matched to a gene. The germline V gene has CDR1 SGHDT and CDR2 YYEEEE. CDR3 length: 15 residues. Time point of the sample: after neoadjuvant nivolumab, at surgical resection. Patients had HPV-negative, locally advanced oral cavity squamous cell carcinoma. The study, taken as a whole, reports: Post-treatment tumors with larger preexisting clones showed more shrinkage. Treg/Th17 ratio rose with pretreatment blood and fell with post-treatment tumor TCRbeta clonality.

Tumor libraries mostly used around 4.8 ug genomic DNA, two replicates each. Profiling relied on immunoSEQ multiplex PCR, and the TCRdb table lists in-frame clones only, not all of them. Among approximately 21,000 clones listed, 45% were seen once. The chain couples TRBV5-6 to TRBJ2-7; 8 bases align to TRBD1. This TCR derives from a person aged 40 to 85 with oral cavity squamous cell carcinoma. The material sequenced was tumor tissue, taken after nivolumab (anti-PD-1) treatment. Here the CDR3 DNA reads TGTGCCAGCACCCAATACAGGGGGAGCTCCTACGAGCAGTACTTC. Amino acids: CASTQYRGSSYEQYF.